This TCR beta chain originates from a study of cytomegalovirus exposure and HLA in healthy donors. Overall study results and limits: Roughly uniform sequencing depth across donors was assumed, possibly incorrectly. The HLA-A and HLA-B alleles of most subjects were reportedly predicted accurately from TCR beta sequences. The study put 150 to 200 TCR beta chains on its list as cytomegalovirus-associated. It was likely that a cluster of highly shared sequence variants was a sequencing artifact.

Germline CDR1 and CDR2: SQVTM and ANQGSEA. CDR3 length: 12 amino acids. The V end lost 4 bases, the J end lost 6 bases, and 10 bases lay between the germline ends. PCR amplification relied on 60 Vbeta primers (plus 13 Jbeta primers). Assay: immunoSEQ multiplex PCR; the TCRdb copy retains only in-frame clones and omits some. The sample includes over 40,000 clones. Concerning this clone: Its antigen is as yet unknown. Distinct nucleotide sequences in the sample also encode this CDR3.

The receptor was derived from a man aged 30 to 45 in good health and CMV-seronegative. Sample: PBMCs. This chain connects TRBV29-1 to TRBJ1-5; tentatively, D is TRBD1 (6 bases). The CDR3 DNA is TGCAGCGTTGGCCTGACAGGTCAGCCCCAGCATTTT. Encoded protein: CSVGLTGQPQHF.